This TCR beta chain is drawn from a study of technical replicates of blood from four donors. Some clones are missing from TCRdb's copy, which holds only in-frame ones; the method was immunoSEQ multiplex PCR. Seen here are tens of thousands of clones, 95% observed once, and the top ten hold 0.25% to 0.3%. Germline loops: CDR1 SGHTA, CDR2 FQGNSA. V shed 0 bases, J shed 3 bases, and the junction held 4 bases outside the gene matches. CDR3 size: 17 residues. The TCR comes from a human donor in good health. The sequenced material came from T cells isolated from PBMCs. This rearrangement joins TRBV7-2 to TRBJ2-4, with 11 bases lining up with TRBD1. The CDR3 here is CASSLAGQGAVKNIQYF. Here the CDR3 DNA reads TGTGCCAGCAGCTTAGCCGGACAGGGGGCGGTCAAAAACATTCAGTACTTC.